This T cell receptor beta chain was captured by sequencing in a study of T cell changes during pregnancy in multiple sclerosis. TCRdb's table, derived via immunoSEQ multiplex PCR, lists solely in-frame clones and lacks some. This sample carries tens of thousands of clones, roughly 94% of them seen once, and the ten largest clones take about 0.94%. Per the germline V gene, CDR1 is SEHNR and CDR2 is FQNEAQ (reference sequence). The CDR3 contains 18 residues. Trimming removed 5 bases from V and 2 bases from J, with 23 bases in between. This sequence was found in a female donor in good health, enrolled as a control in a pregnancy study. Sequencing used peripheral blood, obtained in the second trimester of pregnancy. The chain couples TRBV7-9 to TRBJ2-3; tentatively, D is TRBD2 (6 bases). CDR3 sequence (DNA): TGTGCCAGCAGCCGGGGAGTCGGTGGTAGCGGAGTCACAGATACGCAGTATTTT. It specifies CASSRGVGGSGVTDTQYF.